Sequencing of this TCR beta chain was carried out in a study of regulatory T cells in long-lasting Graves disease (dated by TCRdb to about 2021). Some background on the complete study: Persistent Graves' disease was defined as antithyroid drug treatment for over 5 years with persistently positive TSH receptor autoantibodies. Persistent Graves' disease patients were compared with newly diagnosed Graves' disease patients by peripheral blood TCR sequencing and RNA sequencing. The study was registered as a clinical trial and conducted in China. TCR sequencing covered 13 persistent and roughly 20 newly diagnosed Graves' disease patients, around 35 samples in total. In the clinical cohort, patients with persistent Graves' disease had used antithyroid drugs for an average of roughly ten years.

What the authors observed across the whole study: TRBV28, TRBJ1-2 and TRBJ2-5 were preferentially used in persistent disease, while TRBV20-1 and TRBJ2-1 were favored in newly diagnosed disease. The small sample size was acknowledged by the authors as a limitation that may reduce accuracy. Because the primary lesion, thyroid tissue, could not be accessed, the study looked at peripheral blood alone. Sequencing and analysis were restricted to the TCR beta chain. Lower TCR Shannon entropy and fewer highly expanded clones were observed in persistent Graves' disease patients than in newly diagnosed patients, which suggested clonal expansion. Patients with persistent disease shared more public clonotypes (approximately 2,500) than newly diagnosed patients did (more than 900).

The meaning of the sample's time point label: persistent/refractory GD, antithyroid drugs over 5 years with positive TRAb. For both TCR sequencing and RNA sequencing, RNA was extracted from PBMCs in TRIzol. The diagnosis of Graves' disease was made according to American Thyroid Association guidelines. Recruitment of patients was carried out at an endocrinology department in Xi'an, China. From each patient, around 9 milliliters of peripheral blood was collected into an EDTA anticoagulant tube. Ficoll Paque Plus density gradient separation was used to isolate PBMCs, and no further T cell sorting was done. An Agilent 2100 Bioanalyzer and agarose gel were used to check RNA quality, and a NanoDrop 2000 was used to measure RNA concentration. V is clipped by 4 bases and J by 0 bases, and the sequence between their germline boundaries is 16 bases long. The cysteine opens and the phenylalanine closes a CDR3 of 17 amino acids. The only DNA kept is the CDR3, 51 bases in frame from the first base. CDR1 and CDR2 were assigned from the germline V gene as SGHRS and YFSETQ.

Libraries were prepared through multiplex PCR. The listed sequencing device is Illumina HiSeq 4000. TCR beta libraries were built with iRepertoire HTBI primers and Arm-PCR amplification of CDR3 regions. Before sequencing, the PCR products underwent gel purification. The source study handled its data this way. A total of some 65 TRBV and under 15 TRBJ segments were identified across samples and were used for gene usage analysis of CDR3 amino acid clonotypes. COPE and FqMerger were used to merge filtered high-quality paired reads into contigs. BLAST was used to align contigs to IMGT TRBV, TRBD and TRBJ reference genes, with CDR3 defined following IMGT. Any clonotype with a frequency above 0.1% was counted as a highly expanded clone. Repertoire diversity was measured by Shannon entropy, and V-J evenness by the Gini coefficient. A clonotype was considered public if more than one individual shared it. In-frame beta chains were kept once TCRdb had trimmed the public reads at Q25 with fastp and called clones with MiXCR. Entries that share a CDR3 protein sequence are merged under the most common genes and DNA. Clone size and V and J calls follow TCRdb, not the original study. This sample lists a few hundred thousand distinct CDR3 sequences; less than 25% were detected once. The top ten clonotypes cover approximately 28% of the sample.

This clonotype turned up a few times. Its binding antigen is unknown. The sample holds no much larger clone one base away, and base qualities are not on file. The TCR was taken from a female donor with Graves disease. The sequencing used peripheral blood mononuclear cells (PBMCs), collected when the disease was refractory, from a patient treated with antithyroid drugs. The rearranged chain carries TRBV5-1 and TRBJ2-2; a confident D gene designation cannot be given. This receptor has the CDR3 CASSPPRGSTNTGELFF. The base sequence is TGCGCCAGCAGCCCCCCCCGAGGCAGCACGAACACCGGGGAGCTGTTTTTT.